This T cell receptor (beta chain) stems from a study of CD8 T cells in Susac syndrome. When the RNA was reverse transcribed, random hexamers were used with an input of about 0.5 to 1 ug. Across 54 Vbeta and 13 Jbeta, TCR beta CDR3 was amplified with immunoSEQ multiplex PCR. MiXCR, applied by TCRdb to the immunoSEQ multiplex PCR reads, yields one record per CDR3 protein. The sample contains approximately 200,000 distinct CDR3 sequences, about 95% of which appear only once. Sequencing of TCR beta drew on CD8+ and CD4+ T cells from blood. FACS enriched CD8+ TEMRA cells, while bulk CD8+ and CD4+ were negatively isolated. The CDR3 length is 13 residues. V shed 6 bases and J shed 10 bases, with 21 bases lying between them. From germline, CDR1 is SQVTM and CDR2 ANQGSEA.

The V and J genes are TRBV29-1 and TRBJ1-1; a possible D gene is TRBD1 (6 bases). This TCR derives from a human donor with multiple sclerosis. Sequencing was performed on CD4+ T cells from PBMCs. The CDR3 sequence is CSVQNTRGGRAFF. For the CDR3, the DNA is TGCAGCGTCCAAAATACGAGGGGGGGTCGAGCTTTCTTT.